This T cell receptor (beta chain) was observed in a study of spatial heterogeneity in lung cancer. About the research overall: The 55 to 90 donors had untreated early-stage non-small cell lung cancer. The authors sequenced available follow-up PBMC samples, taken a median of roughly two years after resection. Study conclusions and caveats: The appearance of ubiquitous expanded tumor TCRs in blood was greater at resection than follow-up.

This sample's time point: blood at routine non-recurrence follow-up after resection. Whole RNA came from tumor, nontumor lung or frozen PBMC and was sequenced without being sorted. TCR cDNA molecules each carried a unique molecular identifier. Each CDR3 protein is one row after TCRdb ran MiXCR on the 5' RACE reads. This table has about 120,000 distinct CDR3 sequences, over 9% appearing once. The CDR3 has 14 residues. V was trimmed by 6 bases and J by 2 bases, leaving 14 bases between them. Germline assignment: CDR1 SNHLY and CDR2 FYNNEI. As for this clonotype: What it binds is unknown.

This clonotype originated in a male donor with early-stage non-small cell lung cancer. The sample was PBMCs, taken at follow-up. The chain carries TRBV2 and TRBJ2-7, with D tentatively TRBD1 or TRBD2 (5 bases each). The CDR3: CASRREQGAYEQYF. In nucleotides, the CDR3 is TGTGCCAGCAGGAGGGAGCAGGGAGCCTACGAGCAGTACTTC. The complete variable domain, with remaining parts taken from reference TRBV2 and TRBJ2-7, reads EPEVTQTPSHQVTQMGQEVILRCVPISNHLYFYWYRQILGQKVEFLVSFYNNEISEKSEIFDDQFSVERPDGSNFTLKIRSTKLEDSAMYFCASRREQGAYEQYFGPGTRLTVT.